This T cell receptor beta chain was identified in a study of blood T cell repertoires in COVID-19. Whole-study context: From the United States, Italy and Spain came samples of acute and convalescent COVID-19. T cells, B-cell-depleted T cells, or PBMCs provided the cDNA or gDNA that served as material.

The CDR3 spans 14 residues. The V end was cut by 2 bases, the J end by 6 bases, with 12 bases between. From germline, CDR1 is SGHRS and CDR2 YFSETQ. Original processing methods: Amplification with reference gene primers provided the estimates of nucleated cell counts. Generated by immunoSEQ multiplex PCR, the TCRdb table keeps only in-frame clones and is missing some. V, J and clone size are those of that table, while D and trimming were read from the DNA. The sample lists approximately 190,000 clones; almost 85% were seen once. The rearrangement joins TRBV5-1 to TRBJ2-1, with D hard to call. Sequenced input: peripheral blood. The clonotype originates from a woman between 70 and 85 years old with active or convalescent COVID-19. CDR3 protein: CASSFTPRSNEQFF. In DNA, the CDR3 is TGCGCCAGCAGCTTCACCCCGCGTTCCAATGAGCAGTTCTTC.